The present T cell receptor (beta chain) was sequenced within a study of blood T cell repertoires in COVID-19. About the study: Acute-phase and convalescent COVID-19 samples originated in the United States, Italy and Spain. Sources were T cells, B-cell-depleted T cells, or PBMCs; the material itself was cDNA or gDNA.

The ends were cut back, 5 bases at V and 8 bases at J, with 10 bases in the middle. CDR1 and CDR2 from the germline V gene are SEHNR and FQNEAQ (reference sequence). The CDR3 has 12 residues. As processed by the authors: Amplification of reference gene primers was used by the study to estimate nucleated cell counts. Measured with immunoSEQ multiplex PCR; TCRdb has only the in-frame clones, and not every one. The V and J calls and clone size come from that table; D and trimming were worked out from the DNA. The table records 250,000 to 300,000 clones, roughly nine tenths of them present only once. The rearrangement links TRBV7-9 to TRBJ2-1, with D maybe TRBD2 (6 bases). The receptor was isolated from a man aged 45-65 years with acute or convalescent COVID-19. Sequenced: peripheral blood. DNA for the CDR3: TGTGCCAGCAGCCCGACTAGATATGAGCAGTTCTTC. Its protein is CASSPTRYEQFF.